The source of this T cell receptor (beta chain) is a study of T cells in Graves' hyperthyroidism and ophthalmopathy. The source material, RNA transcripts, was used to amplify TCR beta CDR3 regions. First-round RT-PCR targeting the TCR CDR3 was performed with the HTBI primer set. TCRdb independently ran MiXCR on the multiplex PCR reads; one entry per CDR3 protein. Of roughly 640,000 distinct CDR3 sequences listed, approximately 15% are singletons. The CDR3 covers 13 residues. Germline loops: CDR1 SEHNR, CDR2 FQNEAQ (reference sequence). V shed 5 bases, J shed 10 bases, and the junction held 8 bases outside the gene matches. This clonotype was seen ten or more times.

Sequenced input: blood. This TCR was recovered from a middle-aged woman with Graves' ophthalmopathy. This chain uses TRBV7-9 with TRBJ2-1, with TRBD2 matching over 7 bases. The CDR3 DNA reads TGTGCCAGCAGCCGCCCGACTAGCAGCGAGCAGTTCTTC. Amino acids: CASSRPTSSEQFF.